A single sample is the source of the 12 T cell receptor beta chains below, sequenced in a study of blood T cell repertoires in COVID-19. Measured with immunoSEQ multiplex PCR; TCRdb has only the in-frame clones, and not every one. The sample has approximately 150,000 clones; more than 85% are singletons. Sequencing input: peripheral blood. The source of these receptors is a woman at least 80 years old with COVID-19, enrolled during active disease.

The chain uses TRBV2 and TRBJ1-2, with TRBD1 identical over 11 bases. V trimming: 7 bases; J trimming: 2 bases; junction bases outside the gene matches: 6. This CDR3 comprises 15 residues. Germline V lookup: CDR1 SNHLY, CDR2 FYNNEI. The CDR3 here is CASTGQGVTNYGYTF. The DNA for the CDR3 is TGTGCCAGCACGGGACAGGGGGTCACAAACTATGGCTACACCTTC. Drawing the rest from reference TRBV2 and TRBJ1-2, the complete variable domain is EPEVTQTPSHQVTQMGQEVILRCVPISNHLYFYWYRQILGQKVEFLVSFYNNEISEKSEIFDDQFSVERPDGSNFTLKIRSTKLEDSAMYFCASTGQGVTNYGYTFGSGTRLTVV.

The chain uses TRBV24-1 and TRBJ2-1; D is undetermined. Trimming left V 0 bases short and J 0 bases short, with 8 bases between. The germline V gene has CDR1 KGHDR and CDR2 SFDVKD. The CDR3 totals 16 residues. CDR3 DNA: TGTGCCACCAGTGATTTGTCGGCTAGCTCCTACAATGAGCAGTTCTTC. As protein: CATSDLSASSYNEQFF.

This chain connects TRBV3-1 (or the pseudogene TRBV3-2) to TRBJ2-7, with D possibly TRBD2 on 7 matching bases. Between the trimmed V and J ends, which lost 4 bases and 0 bases, there was a span of 13 bases. CDR1 and CDR2 from the germline V gene are LGHDT and YNNKEL (reference sequence). The CDR3 totals 15 residues. The CDR3 DNA reads TGTGCCAGCAGCCGGGGGGGCGGGAGCTCCTACGAGCAGTACTTC. This gives the protein CASSRGGGSSYEQYF.

The gene calls are TRBV29-1 and TRBJ1-1, with D uncertain. The CDR3 totals 13 residues. Germline V gives CDR1 SQVTM, CDR2 ANQGSEA. V lost 0 bases and J 0 bases, leaving 5 bases between the germline ends. CDR3 DNA: TGCAGCGTTGAAGAGGAGGTGAACACTGAAGCTTTCTTT. This translates into CSVEEEVNTEAFF.

The chain uses TRBV2 and TRBJ1-2; 10 bases fit TRBD1. This CDR3 is built from 15 residues. CDR1 SNHLY and CDR2 FYNNEI come from the germline V gene. Germline trimming cut 0 bases from V and 6 bases from J; bases unmatched to any gene: 4. Here the CDR3 DNA reads TGTGCCAGCAGTGAAGCGGGTGGGACAGGGGATGGCTACACCTTC. Protein: CASSEAGGTGDGYTF.

This chain connects TRBV6-5 to TRBJ1-5, with D possibly matching TRBD1 (6 bases). Germline V CDR1 and CDR2: MNHEY, SVGAGI. With 4 bases removed from V and 4 bases from J, the gap between germline ends came to 11 bases. The CDR3 runs 14 residues. The CDR3 reads CASSSAQGNQPQHF. CDR3 DNA sequence: TGTGCCAGCAGTTCCGCACAGGGAAATCAGCCCCAGCATTTT.

The chain has TRBV18 and TRBJ2-1, with TRBD2 matching over 7 bases. Germline assignment: CDR1 KGHSH and CDR2 LQKENI. The CDR3 is 13 amino acids. V was pared by 2 bases and J by 7 bases, with 2 bases of the junction left unmatched. CDR3 loop: CASSPSRENEQFF. Here the CDR3 DNA reads TGTGCCAGCTCACCATCGCGGGAGAATGAGCAGTTCTTC.

This clone occurred once. The chain combines TRBV5-4 with TRBJ2-7; TRBD2 matches at 16 bases. Germline assignment: CDR1 SGHNT and CDR2 YYREEE (reference sequence). CDR3 length: 16 amino acids. V lost 4 bases and J lost 5; bases outside the gene matches: 6. The CDR3: CASSPGLAGGEDEQYF. CDR3 bases: TGTGCCAGCAGCCCGGGACTAGCGGGAGGGGAGGACGAGCAGTACTTC.

This rearrangement joins TRBV7-9 to TRBJ2-7; 9 nucleotides match TRBD2. Germline CDR1 is SEHNR and CDR2 is FQNEAQ (reference sequence). After removal of 4 bases from V and 2 bases from J, the junction contained 3 bases not matched to a gene. The CDR3 sequence is 14 residues long. The CDR3 coding sequence is TGTGCCAGCAGCTCGGCGGGAGGGGCCTACGAGCAGTACTTC. Translating it yields CASSSAGGAYEQYF.

The J gene is TRBJ2-5, the V gene TRBV7-2; D is perhaps TRBD1 (6 bases). CDR1 SGHTA and CDR2 FQGNSA come from the germline V gene. V was pared by 3 bases and J by 2 bases, with 13 bases between. This CDR3 has 15 amino acids. CDR3 protein: CASSFGRQGQETQYF. The DNA for the CDR3 is TGTGCCAGCAGCTTTGGTAGGCAGGGGCAAGAGACCCAGTACTTC.

The chain recombines TRBV11-2 with TRBJ2-5; D possibly corresponds to TRBD2 (5 bases). Germline V gene sequence: CDR1 SGHAT, CDR2 FQNNGV. The V and J ends lost 5 bases and 7 bases respectively, with 23 bases between them. The CDR3 totals 16 residues. The CDR3 bases are TGTGCCAGCAGCCGAATGCTGGGCCCAAAGGCGGGGACCCAGTACTTC. Translating gives CASSRMLGPKAGTQYF.

The genes are TRBV5-1 and TRBJ1-4; D is perhaps TRBD1 (5 bases). V dropped 5 bases and J dropped 8 bases, with 16 bases sitting between them. CDR1 is SGHRS, CDR2 YFSETQ, per germline. This CDR3 region has 14 residues. As DNA, the CDR3 is TGCGCCAGCAGTTCGGTGGGGGGAGGAGAAAAACTGTTTTTT. It codes for CASSSVGGGEKLFF.